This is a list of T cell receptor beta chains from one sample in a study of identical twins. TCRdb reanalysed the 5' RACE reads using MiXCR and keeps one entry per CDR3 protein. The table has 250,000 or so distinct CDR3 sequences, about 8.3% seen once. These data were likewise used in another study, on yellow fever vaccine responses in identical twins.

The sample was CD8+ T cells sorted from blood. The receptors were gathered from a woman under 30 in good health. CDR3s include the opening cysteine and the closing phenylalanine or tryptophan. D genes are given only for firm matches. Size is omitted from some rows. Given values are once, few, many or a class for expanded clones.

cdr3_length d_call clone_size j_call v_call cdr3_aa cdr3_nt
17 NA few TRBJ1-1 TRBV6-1 CASSIWGVTGMNTEAFF TGTGCCAGCAGTATTTGGGGGGTAACAGGGATGAACACTGAAGCTTTCTTT
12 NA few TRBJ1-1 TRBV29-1 CSVEDGGRPPFF TGCAGCGTTGAAGATGGGGGTCGTCCACCTTTCTTT
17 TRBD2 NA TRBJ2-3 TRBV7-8 CASSLGKLAGEKDTQYF TGTGCCAGCAGCTTAGGGAAACTAGCGGGAGAGAAAGATACGCAGTATTTT
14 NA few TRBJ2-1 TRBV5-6 CASSLVGRDNEQFF TGTGCCAGCAGCTTGGTTGGCAGGGACAATGAGCAGTTCTTC
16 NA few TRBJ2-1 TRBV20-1 CSAREQGLSSYNEQFF TGCAGTGCTAGAGAACAGGGTCTTAGCTCCTACAATGAGCAGTTCTTC
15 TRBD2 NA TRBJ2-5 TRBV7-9 CASSFGGTNRETQYF TGTGCCAGCAGCTTCGGGGGGACTAATCGAGAGACCCAGTACTTC
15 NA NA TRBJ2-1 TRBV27 CASSLVQAHYNEQFF TGTGCCAGCAGTTTAGTACAGGCCCACTACAATGAGCAGTTCTTC
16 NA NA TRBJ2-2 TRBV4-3 CASSQGAGSVDGELFF TGCGCCAGCAGCCAAGGGGCCGGGTCAGTCGACGGGGAGCTGTTTTTT
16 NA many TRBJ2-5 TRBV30 CAWALADREYQETQYF TGTGCCTGGGCCCTAGCCGACAGAGAGTACCAAGAGACCCAGTACTTC
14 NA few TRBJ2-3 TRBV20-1 CSARDRDHTDTQYF TGCAGTGCTAGAGACAGGGATCACACAGATACGCAGTATTTT
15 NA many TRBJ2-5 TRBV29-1 CSVVPTITFQETQYF TGCAGCGTTGTCCCCACGATTACATTCCAAGAGACCCAGTACTTC
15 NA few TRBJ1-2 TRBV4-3 CASSQDTSMNYGYTF TGCGCCAGCAGCCAAGACACCAGCATGAACTATGGCTACACCTTC
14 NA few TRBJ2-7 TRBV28 CASLGALFSYEQYF TGTGCCAGCCTGGGGGCGTTATTCTCCTACGAGCAGTACTTC
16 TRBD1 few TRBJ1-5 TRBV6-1 CASRITGAHSNQPQHF TGTGCCAGCAGGATAACAGGGGCGCATAGCAATCAGCCCCAGCATTTT
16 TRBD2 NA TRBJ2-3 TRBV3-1 CASSPIRGRDRDTQYF TGTGCCAGCAGCCCGATACGCGGGAGGGATCGAGATACGCAGTATTTT
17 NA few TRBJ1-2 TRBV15 CATSRDQRALYNYGYTF TGTGCCACCAGCAGAGATCAGCGGGCCCTTTATAACTATGGCTACACCTTC
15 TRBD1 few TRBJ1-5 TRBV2 CASSGFGTDNQPQHF TGTGCCAGCAGTGGCTTTGGGACAGACAATCAGCCCCAGCATTTT
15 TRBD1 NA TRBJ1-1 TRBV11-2 CASSPDRAVNTEAFF TGTGCCAGCAGCCCCGACAGGGCGGTGAACACTGAAGCTTTCTTT
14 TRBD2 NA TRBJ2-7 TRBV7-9 CASSSSAGLYEQYF TGTGCCAGCAGCTCGTCAGCGGGACTTTACGAGCAGTACTTC
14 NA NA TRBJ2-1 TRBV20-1 CSARDRISYNEQFF TGCAGTGCTAGAGATCGCATCTCCTACAATGAGCAGTTCTTC
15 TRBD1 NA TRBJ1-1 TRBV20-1 CSARDAQGLDTEAFF TGCAGTGCTAGAGATGCACAGGGGCTAGACACTGAAGCTTTCTTT
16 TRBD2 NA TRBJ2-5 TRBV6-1 CASSSNGGVSRETQYF TGTGCCAGCAGCTCCAACGGGGGGGTATCAAGAGAGACCCAGTACTTC
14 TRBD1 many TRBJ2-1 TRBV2 CASTPRDRGYEQFF TGTGCCAGCACCCCAAGGGACAGGGGATATGAGCAGTTCTTC
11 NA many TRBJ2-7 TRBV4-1 CASSQGEEQYF TGCGCCAGCAGCCAAGGGGAAGAGCAGTACTTC
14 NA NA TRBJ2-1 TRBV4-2 CASSQGGDYNEQFF TGTGCCAGCAGCCAAGGGGGGGATTACAATGAGCAGTTCTTC
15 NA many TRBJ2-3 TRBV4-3 CASSQDQRGTDTQYF TGCGCCAGCAGCCAAGACCAGCGGGGCACAGATACGCAGTATTTT
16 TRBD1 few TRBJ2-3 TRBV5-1 CASSLEWDRWADTQYF TGCGCCAGCAGCTTGGAGTGGGACAGGTGGGCAGATACGCAGTATTTT
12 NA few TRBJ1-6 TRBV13 CASSAGTSTLHF TGTGCCAGCAGCGCCGGGACTTCTACCCTCCACTTT
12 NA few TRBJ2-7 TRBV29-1 CSVAVGSYEQYF TGCAGCGTTGCGGTGGGGTCCTACGAGCAGTACTTC
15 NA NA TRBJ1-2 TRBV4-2 CASSQARGSGYGYTF TGTGCCAGCAGCCAAGCGAGGGGCAGCGGCTATGGCTACACCTTC
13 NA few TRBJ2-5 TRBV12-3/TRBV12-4 CASSFALSGTQYF TGTGCCAGCAGTTTCGCCCTAAGCGGGACCCAGTACTTC
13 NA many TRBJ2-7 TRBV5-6 CASSRVSSYEQYF TGTGCCAGCAGCCGCGTAAGCTCCTACGAGCAGTACTTC
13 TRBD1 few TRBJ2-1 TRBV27 CASSLTTGSEQFF TGTGCCAGCAGTTTAACGACAGGGAGTGAGCAGTTCTTC
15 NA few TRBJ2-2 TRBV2 CASIGEEERTGELFF TGTGCCAGCATAGGGGAGGAGGAGCGGACCGGGGAGCTGTTTTTT
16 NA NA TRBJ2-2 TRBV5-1 CASSSPDRVGPGELFF TGCGCCAGCAGCTCACCGGACCGGGTAGGACCCGGGGAGCTGTTTTTT
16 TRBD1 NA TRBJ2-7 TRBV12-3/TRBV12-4 CASSFGDGQGRYEQYF TGTGCCAGCAGTTTTGGCGACGGACAGGGGAGGTACGAGCAGTACTTC
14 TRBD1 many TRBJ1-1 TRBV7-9 CASSGQEGRAEAFF TGTGCCAGCAGCGGACAGGAGGGTAGGGCTGAAGCTTTCTTT
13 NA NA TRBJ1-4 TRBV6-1 CASSDGFSEKLFF TGTGCCAGCAGTGACGGGTTTAGTGAAAAACTGTTTTTT
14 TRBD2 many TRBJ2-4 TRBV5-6 CASSLLATGDIQYF TGTGCCAGCAGCTTACTAGCGACGGGGGACATTCAGTACTTC
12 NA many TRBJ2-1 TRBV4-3 CASSQVGNEQFF TGCGCCAGCAGCCAAGTCGGTAATGAGCAGTTCTTC
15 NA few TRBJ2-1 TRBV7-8 CASSSGYSSYNEQFF TGTGCCAGCAGCTCGGGGTACAGCTCCTACAATGAGCAGTTCTTC